The rows below give T cell receptor beta chains drawn from one sample of a study of cytomegalovirus exposure and HLA in healthy donors. The data were produced by immunoSEQ multiplex PCR, yet TCRdb's version contains in-frame clones alone and is incomplete. The table lists 50,000 to 65,000 clones, approximately 95% of them singletons. The specimen was PBMCs. Receptor source: a woman in her late teens or twenties in good health and CMV-seronegative. CDR3s include the opening cysteine and the closing phenylalanine or tryptophan. The D gene is left open where the match is weak. Clone size, where shown, is once, few, many, or a class for clones that have expanded.

j_call: TRBJ2-2
v_call: TRBV7-6
d_call: TRBD2
clone_size: -
cdr3_nt: TGTGGCAGCAGCCTGCTAGCGGGAGATCGGACCGGGGAGCTGTTTTTT
cdr3_aa: CGSSLLAGDRTGELFF

j_call: TRBJ2-2
v_call: TRBV5-1
d_call: -
clone_size: -
cdr3_nt: TGCGCCAGCAGCTTGGCCGACACCGGGGAGCTGTTTTTT
cdr3_aa: CASSLADTGELFF

j_call: TRBJ1-1
v_call: TRBV28
d_call: -
clone_size: once
cdr3_nt: TGTGCCAGCAGTTTACCACAGGGAAGGAACACTGAAGCTTTCTTT
cdr3_aa: CASSLPQGRNTEAFF

j_call: TRBJ1-5
v_call: TRBV6-5
d_call: -
clone_size: -
cdr3_nt: TGTGCCAGCAGGACGGGGGGGATGCATCAGCCCCAGCATTTT
cdr3_aa: CASRTGGMHQPQHF

j_call: TRBJ2-3
v_call: TRBV28
d_call: -
clone_size: -
cdr3_nt: TGTGCCAGCAGTTGGCCTTCGGGTACGCAGTATTTT
cdr3_aa: CASSWPSGTQYF

j_call: TRBJ2-2
v_call: TRBV7-2
d_call: -
clone_size: -
cdr3_nt: TGTGCCAGCAACAACCGGGACATCACCGGGGAGCTGTTTTTT
cdr3_aa: CASNNRDITGELFF

j_call: TRBJ1-1
v_call: TRBV9
d_call: -
clone_size: -
cdr3_nt: TGTGCCAGCAGCCCCTGGGGGGAGGAACACACTGAAGCTTTCTTT
cdr3_aa: CASSPWGEEHTEAFF

j_call: TRBJ1-1
v_call: TRBV5-1
d_call: -
clone_size: -
cdr3_nt: TGCGCCAGCAGCCCCCCAGGGATAGGAACTGAAGCTTTCTTT
cdr3_aa: CASSPPGIGTEAFF

j_call: TRBJ1-2
v_call: TRBV14
d_call: -
clone_size: -
cdr3_nt: TGTGCCAGCACCCCCAGGGCCAGAGCACAGGATTCCCCGAACTATGGCTACACCTTC
cdr3_aa: CASTPRARAQDSPNYGYTF

j_call: TRBJ2-3
v_call: TRBV5-1
d_call: TRBD2
clone_size: -
cdr3_nt: TGCGCCAGCAGCCCTGAGCGGGGGCCTCGCACAGATACGCAGTATTTT
cdr3_aa: CASSPERGPRTDTQYF

j_call: TRBJ2-1
v_call: TRBV10-2
d_call: TRBD1
clone_size: -
cdr3_nt: TGCGCCAGCAGTGAAGACAGGGGTGGCTACAATGAGCAGTTCTTC
cdr3_aa: CASSEDRGGYNEQFF

j_call: TRBJ2-7
v_call: TRBV7-9
d_call: TRBD1
clone_size: -
cdr3_nt: TGTGCCAGCAGCCCAAAGGAGGGACAGGGGTCCTACGAGCAGTACTTC
cdr3_aa: CASSPKEGQGSYEQYF

j_call: TRBJ2-6
v_call: TRBV5-6
d_call: TRBD1
clone_size: -
cdr3_nt: TGTGCCAGCGGAAAATTGGACAGGGGGCTCTCTGGGGCCAACGTCCTGACTTTC
cdr3_aa: CASGKLDRGLSGANVLTF

j_call: TRBJ2-7
v_call: TRBV4-3
d_call: -
clone_size: -
cdr3_nt: TGCGCCAGCAGCCGCGGGGATCCCTCCTACGAGCAGTACTTC
cdr3_aa: CASSRGDPSYEQYF

j_call: TRBJ2-5
v_call: TRBV19
d_call: -
clone_size: -
cdr3_nt: TGTGCCAGTAGTAGGGGGGAGCAAGAGACCCAGTACTTC
cdr3_aa: CASSRGEQETQYF

j_call: TRBJ1-5
v_call: TRBV6-5
d_call: TRBD1
clone_size: -
cdr3_nt: TGTGCCAGCAGCCGTGGACAGGGCAATCAGCCCCAGCATTTT
cdr3_aa: CASSRGQGNQPQHF

j_call: TRBJ2-3
v_call: TRBV27
d_call: -
clone_size: -
cdr3_nt: TGTGCCAGCAGTTTTGGGGCCTTCAGGGGCACAGATACGCAGTATTTT
cdr3_aa: CASSFGAFRGTDTQYF

j_call: TRBJ2-1
v_call: TRBV28
d_call: -
clone_size: -
cdr3_nt: TGTGCCAGCAGCCATTGGGGGGTTCGGTACAATGAGCAGTTCTTC
cdr3_aa: CASSHWGVRYNEQFF

j_call: TRBJ1-4
v_call: TRBV25-1
d_call: -
clone_size: -
cdr3_nt: TGTGCCAGCAGTGCCCCGGGGGAGGTACGTGAAAAACTGTTTTTT
cdr3_aa: CASSAPGEVREKLFF

j_call: TRBJ2-5
v_call: TRBV19
d_call: -
clone_size: -
cdr3_nt: TGTGCCAGTAGTAGGTCCGGTATTCAAGAGACCCAGTACTTC
cdr3_aa: CASSRSGIQETQYF

j_call: TRBJ1-1
v_call: TRBV30
d_call: -
clone_size: -
cdr3_nt: TGTGCCTGGAGGGGACAAGAAGCTTTCTTT
cdr3_aa: CAWRGQEAFF

j_call: TRBJ2-3
v_call: TRBV2
d_call: -
clone_size: -
cdr3_nt: TGTGCCAGCTTGATCTCGCAGGGGATTTACACAGATACGCAGTATTTT
cdr3_aa: CASLISQGIYTDTQYF

j_call: TRBJ2-5
v_call: TRBV29-1
d_call: TRBD1
clone_size: -
cdr3_nt: TGCAGCGTTACGAGGGGGCAGAGCACCCCCGGGGAGACCCAGTACTTC
cdr3_aa: CSVTRGQSTPGETQYF

j_call: TRBJ2-2
v_call: TRBV9
d_call: -
clone_size: -
cdr3_nt: TGTGCCAGCAGCGTAGTGCCGGGCGGGGAGCTGTTTTTT
cdr3_aa: CASSVVPGGELFF

j_call: TRBJ2-2
v_call: TRBV7-7
d_call: TRBD1
clone_size: -
cdr3_nt: TGTGCCAGCAGCTTGGGGACAGGGTCCACCGGGGAGCTGTTTTTT
cdr3_aa: CASSLGTGSTGELFF

j_call: TRBJ2-5
v_call: TRBV9
d_call: TRBD2
clone_size: -
cdr3_nt: TGTGCCAGCAGCCCAAGGGGACTAGCGGGAGTGGAGACCCAGTACTTC
cdr3_aa: CASSPRGLAGVETQYF

j_call: TRBJ1-5
v_call: TRBV5-4
d_call: -
clone_size: -
cdr3_nt: TGTGCCAGCAGCTTGGGGGGGGGCGGCAGCAATCAGCCCCAGCATTTT
cdr3_aa: CASSLGGGGSNQPQHF

j_call: TRBJ1-2
v_call: TRBV10-2
d_call: -
clone_size: once
cdr3_nt: TGCGCCAGCAGCGGCCGGCAGGGGCCCACCTATGGCTACACCTTC
cdr3_aa: CASSGRQGPTYGYTF

j_call: TRBJ2-1
v_call: TRBV5-4
d_call: -
clone_size: -
cdr3_nt: TGTGCCAGCAGCCCCGCGGCAGGGCCGCCCCACTACAATGAGCAGTTCTTC
cdr3_aa: CASSPAAGPPHYNEQFF

j_call: TRBJ1-5
v_call: TRBV28
d_call: TRBD1
clone_size: -
cdr3_nt: TGTGCCAGCACCATGGGGGGACAGAACAATCAGCCCCAGCATTTT
cdr3_aa: CASTMGGQNNQPQHF

j_call: TRBJ2-1
v_call: TRBV27
d_call: TRBD2
clone_size: -
cdr3_nt: TGTGCCAGCAGTTTTGCGGGAGGTTCCTACAATGAGCAGTTCTTC
cdr3_aa: CASSFAGGSYNEQFF

j_call: TRBJ1-5
v_call: TRBV2
d_call: TRBD1
clone_size: -
cdr3_nt: TGTGCCAGCAGGACCGGGACAGGGGGCCTTCAGCCCCAGCATTTT
cdr3_aa: CASRTGTGGLQPQHF

j_call: TRBJ2-7
v_call: TRBV5-8
d_call: -
clone_size: -
cdr3_nt: TGTGCCAGCAGCTTGGGGAGTTTGGACTTC
cdr3_aa: CASSLGSLDF

j_call: TRBJ2-3
v_call: TRBV7-2
d_call: -
clone_size: -
cdr3_nt: TGTGCCAGCAGCCTAGACCCGGGGGATACGCAGTATTTT
cdr3_aa: CASSLDPGDTQYF

j_call: TRBJ2-6
v_call: TRBV19
d_call: TRBD2
clone_size: -
cdr3_nt: TGTGCCAGTAAGGAGTTTGGGACTAGCGGGACCGGGGCTGGGGCCAACGTCCTGACTTTC
cdr3_aa: CASKEFGTSGTGAGANVLTF

j_call: TRBJ2-7
v_call: TRBV7-9
d_call: TRBD2
clone_size: -
cdr3_nt: TGTGCCAGCAGGGGCGGGGGGTACGTGGAGCAGTACTTC
cdr3_aa: CASRGGGYVEQYF

j_call: TRBJ2-7
v_call: TRBV6-5
d_call: TRBD1
clone_size: -
cdr3_nt: TGTGCCAGCAGGACAGGGTTCGACGAGCAGTACTTC
cdr3_aa: CASRTGFDEQYF

j_call: TRBJ2-2
v_call: TRBV4-2
d_call: -
clone_size: once
cdr3_nt: TGTGCCAGCAGCCCAGGGGGGCGGGGGAACACCGGGGAGCTGTTTTTT
cdr3_aa: CASSPGGRGNTGELFF

j_call: TRBJ1-2
v_call: TRBV7-3
d_call: TRBD1
clone_size: once
cdr3_nt: TGTGCCAGCAGCTTAACGGCAGGGGGAAACTATGGCTACACCTTC
cdr3_aa: CASSLTAGGNYGYTF

j_call: TRBJ2-3
v_call: TRBV29-1
d_call: TRBD2
clone_size: -
cdr3_nt: TGCAGCGTTGGGGGCGGGAGGGCCGGGGCGGTAGATACGCAGTATTTT
cdr3_aa: CSVGGGRAGAVDTQYF

j_call: TRBJ2-1
v_call: TRBV6-4
d_call: -
clone_size: -
cdr3_nt: TGTGCCAGCAGTGACTCGAGTGGGCACAATGAGCAGTTCTTC
cdr3_aa: CASSDSSGHNEQFF

j_call: TRBJ2-7
v_call: TRBV27
d_call: -
clone_size: -
cdr3_nt: TGTGCCAGCAGTTTAGGGGGGGGCAGGGGGCTCGGGTCCTACGAGCAGTACTTC
cdr3_aa: CASSLGGGRGLGSYEQYF

j_call: TRBJ1-2
v_call: TRBV7-9
d_call: TRBD1
clone_size: -
cdr3_nt: TGTGCCAGCAGCTTAGTCAGCGGACAGGGAAACTATGGCTACACCTTC
cdr3_aa: CASSLVSGQGNYGYTF

j_call: TRBJ2-6
v_call: TRBV28
d_call: TRBD1
clone_size: -
cdr3_nt: TGTGCCGCCCGGGACAGGGCCTCTGGGGCCAACGTCCTGACTTTC
cdr3_aa: CAARDRASGANVLTF

j_call: TRBJ2-5
v_call: TRBV6-6
d_call: TRBD1
clone_size: -
cdr3_nt: TGTGCCAGCAGTTACTTGGGGACAGGGCGGGAGACCCAGTACTTC
cdr3_aa: CASSYLGTGRETQYF

j_call: TRBJ1-2
v_call: TRBV7-9
d_call: TRBD1
clone_size: -
cdr3_nt: TGTGCCAGCAGCCCGAACCCGGGACAGGATACAAACTATGGCTACACCTTC
cdr3_aa: CASSPNPGQDTNYGYTF

j_call: TRBJ1-3
v_call: TRBV6-1
d_call: -
clone_size: -
cdr3_nt: TGTGCCAGCAACCAGGCTTGGTACACCATATATTTT
cdr3_aa: CASNQAWYTIYF

j_call: TRBJ1-2
v_call: TRBV7-2
d_call: -
clone_size: -
cdr3_nt: TGTGCCAGCAGCTTAACCCCGGAGAACTATGGCTACACCTTC
cdr3_aa: CASSLTPENYGYTF

j_call: TRBJ2-7
v_call: TRBV5-1
d_call: -
clone_size: -
cdr3_nt: TGCGCCAGCAGCTTGGGGACGAGGGGGGGGGCCTACGAGCAGTACTTC
cdr3_aa: CASSLGTRGGAYEQYF

j_call: TRBJ2-1
v_call: TRBV7-6
d_call: TRBD2
clone_size: -
cdr3_nt: TGTGGCAGCAGCGCAGGGACTAGCGGGCCCTACAATGAGCAGTTCTTC
cdr3_aa: CGSSAGTSGPYNEQFF

j_call: TRBJ2-3
v_call: TRBV2
d_call: -
clone_size: once
cdr3_nt: TGTGCCAGCAGTGAAGGGGGCAGCACAGATACGCAGTATTTT
cdr3_aa: CASSEGGSTDTQYF

j_call: TRBJ1-4
v_call: TRBV5-1
d_call: TRBD1
clone_size: -
cdr3_nt: TGCGCCAGCACCTGGGACAGGCCAACAACTAATGAAAAACTGTTTTTT
cdr3_aa: CASTWDRPTTNEKLFF

j_call: TRBJ2-4
v_call: TRBV5-6
d_call: TRBD1
clone_size: -
cdr3_nt: TGTGCCAGCGACCGGACAGGGGAAAACATTCAGTACTTC
cdr3_aa: CASDRTGENIQYF

j_call: TRBJ1-5
v_call: TRBV7-2
d_call: -
clone_size: few
cdr3_nt: TGTGCCAGCAGCTCTGGACAGAGCAATCAGCCCCAGCATTTT
cdr3_aa: CASSSGQSNQPQHF

j_call: TRBJ2-3
v_call: TRBV10-2
d_call: TRBD2
clone_size: once
cdr3_nt: TGCGCCAGCCCAGATGATGCTAGCGGGGCCGCAGATACGCAGTATTTT
cdr3_aa: CASPDDASGAADTQYF

j_call: TRBJ1-1
v_call: TRBV6-1
d_call: -
clone_size: -
cdr3_nt: TGTGCCAGCAGTGTGTCCTTCGGCGGGTGGGCAGCCCGGGCCAACACTGAAGCTTTCTTT
cdr3_aa: CASSVSFGGWAARANTEAFF

j_call: TRBJ1-4
v_call: TRBV10-3
d_call: TRBD1
clone_size: once
cdr3_nt: TGTGCCACTCAAGTACCCGGGACAGGGGTAGAAAAACTGTTTTTT
cdr3_aa: CATQVPGTGVEKLFF

j_call: TRBJ2-2
v_call: TRBV7-3
d_call: TRBD2
clone_size: -
cdr3_nt: TGTGCCAGCAGCTACCCCGGGACTAGGGAGGGCGGGGAGCTGTTTTTT
cdr3_aa: CASSYPGTREGGELFF